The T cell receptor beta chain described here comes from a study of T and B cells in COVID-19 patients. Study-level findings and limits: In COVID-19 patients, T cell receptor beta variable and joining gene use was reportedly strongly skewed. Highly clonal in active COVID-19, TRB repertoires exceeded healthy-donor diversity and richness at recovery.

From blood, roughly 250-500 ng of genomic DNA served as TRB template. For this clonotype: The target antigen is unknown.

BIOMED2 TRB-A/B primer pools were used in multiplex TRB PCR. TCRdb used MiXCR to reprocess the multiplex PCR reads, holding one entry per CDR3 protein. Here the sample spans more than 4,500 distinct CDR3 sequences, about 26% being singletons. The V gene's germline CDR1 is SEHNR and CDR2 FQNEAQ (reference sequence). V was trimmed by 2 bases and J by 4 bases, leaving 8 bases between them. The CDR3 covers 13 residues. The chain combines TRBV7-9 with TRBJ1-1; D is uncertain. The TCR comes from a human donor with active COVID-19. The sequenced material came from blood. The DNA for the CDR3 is TGTGCCAGCAGCTTAAACCGGGGCACTGAAGCTTTCTTT. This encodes CASSLNRGTEAFF.